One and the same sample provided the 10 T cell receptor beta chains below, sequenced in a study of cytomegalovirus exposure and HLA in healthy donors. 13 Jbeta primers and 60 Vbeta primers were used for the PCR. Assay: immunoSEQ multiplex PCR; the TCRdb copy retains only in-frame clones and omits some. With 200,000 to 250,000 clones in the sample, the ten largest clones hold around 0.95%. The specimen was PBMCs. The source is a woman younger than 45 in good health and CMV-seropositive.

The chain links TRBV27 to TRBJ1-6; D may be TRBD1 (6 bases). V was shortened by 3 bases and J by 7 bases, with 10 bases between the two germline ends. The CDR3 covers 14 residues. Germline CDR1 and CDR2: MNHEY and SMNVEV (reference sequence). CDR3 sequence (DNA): TGTGCCAGCAGTTTCAGGGGTCCAAATTCACCCCTCCACTTT. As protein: CASSFRGPNSPLHF.

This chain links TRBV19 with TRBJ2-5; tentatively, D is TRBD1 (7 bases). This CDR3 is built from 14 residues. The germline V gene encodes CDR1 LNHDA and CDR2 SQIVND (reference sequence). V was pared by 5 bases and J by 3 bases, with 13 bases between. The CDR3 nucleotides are TGTGCCAGTAGTGATCAGGGGGGAGAAGAGACCCAGTACTTC. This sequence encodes CASSDQGGEETQYF.

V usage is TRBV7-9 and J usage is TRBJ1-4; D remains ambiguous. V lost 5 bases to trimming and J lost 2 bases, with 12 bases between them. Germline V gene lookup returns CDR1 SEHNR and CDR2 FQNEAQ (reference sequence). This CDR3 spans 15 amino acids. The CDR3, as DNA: TGTGCCAGCAGCCTAACGGAGCTCACTAATGAAAAACTGTTTTTT. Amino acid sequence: CASSLTELTNEKLFF.

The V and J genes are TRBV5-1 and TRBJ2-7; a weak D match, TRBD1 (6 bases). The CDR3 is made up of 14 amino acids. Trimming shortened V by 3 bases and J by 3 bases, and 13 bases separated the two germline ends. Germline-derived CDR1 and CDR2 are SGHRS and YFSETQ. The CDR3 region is CASSSQDRFYEQYF. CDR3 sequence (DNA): TGCGCCAGCAGCTCCCAGGACAGATTCTACGAGCAGTACTTC.

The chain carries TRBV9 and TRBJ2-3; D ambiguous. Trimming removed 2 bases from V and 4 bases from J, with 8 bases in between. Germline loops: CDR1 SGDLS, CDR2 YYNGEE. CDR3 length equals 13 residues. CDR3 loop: CASSVGFPDTQYF. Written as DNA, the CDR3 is TGTGCCAGCAGCGTCGGGTTCCCAGATACGCAGTATTTT.

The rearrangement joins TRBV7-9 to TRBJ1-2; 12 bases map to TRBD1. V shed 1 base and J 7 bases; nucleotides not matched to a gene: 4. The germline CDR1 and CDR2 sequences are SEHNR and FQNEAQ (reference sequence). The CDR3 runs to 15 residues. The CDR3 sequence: CASSLVGQGASGYTF. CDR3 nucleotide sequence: TGTGCCAGCAGCTTAGTGGGACAGGGGGCGTCTGGCTACACCTTC.

In nucleotides, the CDR3 is TGTGCCAGCAGTGAGTTAGGGACAGGCTTGAACACTGAAGCTTTCTTT. This encodes CASSELGTGLNTEAFF. The chain joins TRBV6-1 to TRBJ1-1; 8 nucleotides match TRBD1. The germline gives CDR1 MNHNS, CDR2 SASEGT. J was trimmed by 0 bases and V by 3 bases; bases with no gene match: 6. The CDR3 is made up of 16 amino acids.

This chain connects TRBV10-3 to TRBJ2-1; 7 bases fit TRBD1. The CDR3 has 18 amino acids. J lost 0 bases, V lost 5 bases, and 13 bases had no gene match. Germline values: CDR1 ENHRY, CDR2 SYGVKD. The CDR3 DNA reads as TGTGCCATCAGTAAACTAACAGGGGATACTAGCTCCTACAATGAGCAGTTCTTC. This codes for CAISKLTGDTSSYNEQFF.

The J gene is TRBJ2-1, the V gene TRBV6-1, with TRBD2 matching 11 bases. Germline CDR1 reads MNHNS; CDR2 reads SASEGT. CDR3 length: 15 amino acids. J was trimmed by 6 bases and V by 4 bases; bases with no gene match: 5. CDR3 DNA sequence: TGTGCCAGCAGTGGTACCGGGACTAGCGGCAATGAGCAGTTCTTC. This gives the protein CASSGTGTSGNEQFF.

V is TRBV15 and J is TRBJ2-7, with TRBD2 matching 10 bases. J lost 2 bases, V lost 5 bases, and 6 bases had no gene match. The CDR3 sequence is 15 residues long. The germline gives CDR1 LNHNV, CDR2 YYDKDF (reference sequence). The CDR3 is CATSQGTSEAYEQYF. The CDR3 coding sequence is TGTGCCACCAGCCAAGGGACTAGCGAAGCCTACGAGCAGTACTTC. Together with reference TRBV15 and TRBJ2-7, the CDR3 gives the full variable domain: DAMVIQNPRYQVTQFGKPVTLSCSQTLNHNVMYWYQQKSSQAPKLLFHYYDKDFNNEADTPDNFQSRRPNTSFCFLDIRSPGLGDTAMYLCATSQGTSEAYEQYFGPGTRLTVT.